This T cell receptor (beta chain) is drawn from a study of blood T cell repertoires in COVID-19. CDR1 and CDR2 from the germline V gene are SGDLS and YYNGEE. V trimming: 3 bases; J trimming: 0 bases; junction bases outside the gene matches: 5. There are 15 residues in the CDR3. The assay was immunoSEQ multiplex PCR, and TCRdb's table has in-frame clones only and misses some. The table lists about 280,000 clones, approximately 88% of them singletons. Sequences were obtained from peripheral blood. This clonotype was sampled from a man between 18 and 35 years old with active or convalescent COVID-19. V gene TRBV9 combines with J gene TRBJ1-1, with 7 bases matching TRBD1. CDR3 protein: CASSGGGTMNTEAFF. In nucleotides, the CDR3 is TGTGCCAGCAGCGGAGGGGGCACCATGAACACTGAAGCTTTCTTT.